Given below is one TCR beta chain in context. V lost 6 bases to trimming and J lost 3 bases, with 5 bases between them. CDR1 MDHEN and CDR2 SYDVKM come from the germline V gene. This CDR3 spans 11 amino acids. TCRdb keeps only in-frame clones here, not all; method: immunoSEQ multiplex PCR. The sample yields approximately 490,000 clones, 75% to 80% seen once. These data originate in a study of shared T cell receptors in the human thymus. These data are also associated with another study on human thymus T cells. That paper adds: Healthy Finnish infants undergoing corrective surgery for congenital heart defects were used as donors. The study used thymus tissue resected during corrective heart surgery. Thymic and blood repertoires appeared to show biased V and J gene usage. There were highly overlapping thymic repertoires among unrelated individuals, as related research reported.

The V call is TRBV28, the J call TRBJ1-1; D not certain. The specimen was thymocytes. This receptor was obtained from a boy younger than two with a congenital heart defect. CDR3 residues: CASRTYTEAFF. In DNA, the CDR3 is TGTGCCAGCAGGACTTACACTGAAGCTTTCTTT.